Following are 7 T cell receptor beta chains from one sample sequenced in a study of post-analysis software for immune sequencing data. The TCR beta cDNA libraries contained unique molecular identifiers. Each CDR3 protein gets one entry after TCRdb re-called the PCR reads with MiXCR. The sample lists roughly 620,000 distinct CDR3 sequences, around 40% occurring once. These receptors have no known antigen. Findings of the study overall: Among 5 or 6 TRBV segments more frequent in patients than controls were TRBV5-6, TRBV5-1 and TRBV20-1.

The sequenced sample consisted of blood. These receptors were obtained from a girl between 5 and 17 years old with multiple sclerosis.

DNA for the CDR3: TGTGCCAGCAGTTTCTCGGGAAGGGGTGGCAATCAGCCCCAGCATTTT. Translating it yields CASSFSGRGGNQPQHF. The J gene is TRBJ1-5, the V gene TRBV12-3 or TRBV12-4; TRBD1 is a possible D gene (5 bases). The length of the CDR3 is 16 residues. Trimming removed 3 bases at V and 2 bases at J, with 14 bases between.

The V gene is TRBV29-1, the J gene TRBJ1-2, with 8 bases aligning to TRBD1. Germline-derived CDR1 and CDR2 are SQVTM and ANQGSEA. Trimming at V came to 3 bases and at J to 2 bases, leaving 8 bases not matched to a gene. The length of the CDR3 is 15 residues. CDR3 residues: CSVDPQGASNYGYTF. CDR3 DNA: TGCAGCGTTGACCCCCAGGGGGCATCGAACTATGGCTACACCTTC.

This chain uses TRBV18 with TRBJ1-1, with D unclear. V was cut by 2 bases and J by 0 bases, with 10 bases left in between. CDR1 and CDR2 from the germline V gene are KGHSH and LQKENI. This CDR3 has 15 amino acids. The CDR3 DNA reads TGTGCCAGCTCACCATCGGGAACGGTGAACACTGAAGCTTTCTTT. Translated: CASSPSGTVNTEAFF. The variable domain in full, with the rest retrieved from reference TRBV18 and TRBJ1-1, is NAGVMQNPRHLVRRRGQEARLRCSPMKGHSHVYWYRQLPEEGLKFMVYLQKENIIDESGMPKERFSAEFPKEGPSILRIQQVVRGDSAAYFCASSPSGTVNTEAFFGQGTRLTVV.

The V and J genes are TRBV5-5 and TRBJ1-1; a possible D gene is TRBD1 (5 bases). The V gene's germline CDR1 is SGHKS and CDR2 YYEKEE (reference sequence). Trimming stripped 0 bases from V and 2 bases from J, with 11 bases between. This CDR3 has 15 residues. The CDR3 coding sequence is TGTGCCAGCAGCTTGGTACCAGGGAGTAACACTGAAGCTTTCTTT. Translating it yields CASSLVPGSNTEAFF.

This clonotype was detected a few times. The chain joins TRBV5-1 to TRBJ2-1; D might be TRBD1 or TRBD2, each matching 5 bases. Looked up from germline, CDR1 is SGHRS and CDR2 is YFSETQ. There are 15 residues in the CDR3. V dropped 0 bases and J dropped 4 bases, with 11 bases sitting between them. The CDR3 DNA reads as TGCGCCAGCAGCTTGGCCGGGACCATTTACAATGAGCAGTTCTTC. Translation: CASSLAGTIYNEQFF.

Concerning this clonotype itself: Germline and junction disagree at one end, which may indicate a read error. The chain carries TRBV7-2 and TRBJ1-1; D call uncertain. Germline assignment: CDR1 SGHTA and CDR2 FQGNSA. This CDR3 region has 14 residues. The CDR3 here is CASSPLGMNAEAFF. The CDR3 region has the DNA TGTGCCAGCAGCCCATTGGGGATGAACGCTGAAGCTTTCTTT.

This clonotype was seen a single time. V gene TRBV12-3 or TRBV12-4 combines with J gene TRBJ1-4; tentative D call: TRBD1 (5 bases). V was clipped by 6 bases and J by 7 bases, with 12 bases between them. The length of the CDR3 is 13 residues. The CDR3 region is CASRPGGPEKLFF. CDR3 bases: TGTGCCAGCAGGCCCGGGGGTCCTGAAAAACTGTTTTTT.